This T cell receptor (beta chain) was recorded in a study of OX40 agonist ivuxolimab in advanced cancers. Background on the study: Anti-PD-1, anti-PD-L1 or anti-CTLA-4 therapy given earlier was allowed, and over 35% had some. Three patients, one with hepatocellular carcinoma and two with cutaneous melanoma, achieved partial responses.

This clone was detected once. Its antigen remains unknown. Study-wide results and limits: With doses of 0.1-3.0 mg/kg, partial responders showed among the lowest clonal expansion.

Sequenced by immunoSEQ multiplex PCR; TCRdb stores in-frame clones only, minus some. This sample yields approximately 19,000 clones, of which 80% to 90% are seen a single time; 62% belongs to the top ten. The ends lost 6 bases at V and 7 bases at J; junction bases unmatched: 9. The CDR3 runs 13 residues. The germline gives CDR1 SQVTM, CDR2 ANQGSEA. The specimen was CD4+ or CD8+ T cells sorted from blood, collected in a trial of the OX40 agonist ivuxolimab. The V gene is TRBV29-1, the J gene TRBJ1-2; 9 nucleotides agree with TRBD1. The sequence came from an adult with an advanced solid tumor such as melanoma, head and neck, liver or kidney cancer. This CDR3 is CSVIDRGSGGYTF. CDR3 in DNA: TGCAGCGTGATCGACAGGGGGTCAGGTGGCTACACCTTC.